This is a list of T cell receptor beta chains from one sample in a study of neoadjuvant anti-PD-1 for oral cavity cancer. Assay used: immunoSEQ multiplex PCR; TCRdb lists only in-frame clones, some missing. This sample has approximately 68,000 clones; about nine tenths occur once, and the top ten carry roughly 2.9%. The sample consisted of PBMCs, taken after nivolumab (anti-PD-1) treatment. These receptors all stem from a person aged 40 to 85 with oral cavity squamous cell carcinoma. Each CDR3 is given with its conserved first and last residue. A D gene is named only where the DNA matches it firmly.

j_call d_call v_call cdr3_nt cdr3_aa
TRBJ2-2 . TRBV13 TGTGCCAGCAGCCCCACGCCCGGGGAGCTGTTTTTT CASSPTPGELFF
TRBJ2-7 . TRBV10-3 TGTGCCATCAGTGCCTTGACAGCCTCCTACGAGCAGTACTTC CAISALTASYEQYF
TRBJ1-2 . TRBV4-2 TGTGCCAGCAGCCAAGATCTCGGGGGTGGCTACACCTTC CASSQDLGGGYTF
TRBJ2-7 TRBD2 TRBV28 TGTGCCAGCAGTTTCACCTCGCTAGCGGGCTCCTACGAGCAGTACTTC CASSFTSLAGSYEQYF
TRBJ2-3 TRBD1 TRBV7-6 TGTGCCAGCAGCTTACATGGGACAGGGGCAGCAAGCACAGATACGCAGTATTTT CASSLHGTGAASTDTQYF
TRBJ1-3 . TRBV10-3 TGTGCCGTCAGGACACTTTCTAGTGGAAACACCATATATTTT CAVRTLSSGNTIYF
TRBJ1-1 TRBD1 TRBV10-2 TGCGCCAGCAAAATACAGGGGACCACTGAAGCTTTCTTT CASKIQGTTEAFF
TRBJ2-7 . TRBV10-1 TGCGCCAGTCCGCAACCCTACGAGCAGTACTTC CASPQPYEQYF
TRBJ1-4 . TRBV20-1 TGCAGTGCTGATGTAGGGGAAAAACTGTTTTTT CSADVGEKLFF
TRBJ1-4 . TRBV2 TGTGCCGGCGCTTGGCGGACAGATAATGAAAAACTGTTTTTT CAGAWRTDNEKLFF
TRBJ2-2 TRBD2 TRBV11-3 TGTGCCAGCAGACTAGCGTCGAACACCGGGGAGCTGTTTTTT CASRLASNTGELFF